This paragraph covers one T cell receptor (beta chain) sequence. It lacks a known antigen. Per-base qualities were not stored, and no clone one base away is much larger. This entry is derived from a study of cytomegalovirus exposure and HLA in healthy donors (dated by TCRdb to about 2017). Looking at the study overall: An earlier analysis of 587 of the donors reported roughly 300 Gb of sequence data and 117 million unique TCR beta sequences from about 179 million T cells. Every repertoire in the discovery cohort had been generated on one and the same sequencing platform. On average, over 200,000 unique TCR beta nucleotide sequences were sequenced per donor among 398 genotyped donors of the cohort, with around 19% of those sequences being non-productive. Roughly five DR-DQ haplotypes were handled as single units for association and clustering because linkage in the cohort was strong. In an earlier analysis of roughly 600 of the donors, high-throughput TCR beta sequencing was used to judge whether each TCR beta V gene segment behaved as functional or pseudogenic. Of the 350 to 400 genotyped donors, over 70% fell in the genetic ancestry cluster associated with self-reported Caucasian donors. An early release covering roughly 600 HLA-typed donors comprised roughly 300 gigabases of sequencing data and 85 million to 100 million unique TCR sequences. A later analysis re-analyzed previously published TCR beta repertoires from roughly 630 donors and added high-resolution HLA genotyping to study TCR occurrence patterns. Donor age, sex, ethnicity and CMV serostatus were compiled alongside the repertoire data. To predict cytomegalovirus infection status, the study brought together high-throughput TCR immunosequencing, statistical association of individual TCRs with disease status, and machine learning. Along with the approximately 700-subject first cohort, a separate validation cohort of 120 different subjects was used. Typing coverage varied by locus: roughly 629-630 donors for A, B, C, DRB1 and DQB1; approximately 560 for DQA1; over 600 for DPA1; fewer than 480 for DPB1. Rather than using new phenotypic data, the later analysis identified candidate immune exposures from TCR beta sequences and from how often those sequences occurred across donors. Genome-wide SNP genotypes for about three fifths of the roughly 670 donors were used in a later genetic analysis, which treated that subset as a discovery cohort. HLA typing covered class I and class II loci at four-digit resolution. The study aimed to test whether cataloging public T cell receptors could reveal signatures of past pathogen exposure. The study used immunosequencing to profile the T cell repertoires of 666 subjects and linked those repertoires to cytomegalovirus serostatus.

The germline V gene (reference sequence) sets CDR1 to LNHDA and CDR2 to SQIVND. V is trimmed back by 6 bases and J by 4 bases, and the junction contains 11 bases that no gene match accounts for. The CDR3 spans 17 residues, from the cysteine through the phenylalanine. Kept here is only the CDR3 DNA, which spans 51 bases and is read in frame from base 1. The investigation overall reported the following: A few of the identified cytomegalovirus-associated TCR beta chains were confirmed in vitro to be specific for cytomegalovirus antigens. Only TCR beta chains were sequenced in this cohort, and the absence of alpha or paired-chain data limited detectable features. A later analysis found that TCR association rates varied across HLA loci, with DRB1 alleles showing the most associated TCRs and HLA-C alleles the fewest. Strong co-occurrence of HLA alleles, especially DR and DQ, made assigning TCR associations to individual alleles difficult. A later analysis found that HLA-associated TCR beta chains were more clonally expanded and had lower generation probabilities than equally common non-associated chains. Because counts were too low, roughly 18 rarely observed V segments, including chromosome 9 orphons, were left out of the earlier analysis of about 620 of the donors. In an earlier analysis of more than 450 of the donors, most TCR beta V segments were observed in productive rearrangements about 87% or about 30% of the time, broadly matching IMGT annotations. A further reported finding was that TCR beta sequences accurately predicted the HLA-A and HLA-B alleles for most subjects in the first cohort. Linkage disequilibrium might explain the correlated functional status among segregating V segments, but an unknown experimental factor could not be excluded. A group of highly shared sequence variants was considered likely to be a technical artifact of the sequencing pipeline. In a later genetic analysis, a missense DCLRE1C variant was associated with V-gene and J-gene trimming of TCR beta chains, and the association was replicated in an independent cohort. In a later genetic analysis, fewer N-insertions in productive TCRs were reported among donors in an Asian-associated ancestry cluster than the roughly 640-donor mean. A later analysis found that most CMV-associated TCR beta chains appeared HLA-restricted, with HLA associations seemingly driven largely by CMV exposure. The presence/absence analyses assumed that sequencing depth was roughly uniform across donors, and that assumption may not be true. The classifier was reported to diagnose cytomegalovirus status with high specificity and sensitivity in both the original and validation cohorts. Immune exposure information for the cohort was limited to CMV serostatus. Specific HLA alleles were associated with roughly 16,000 TCR beta sequences at a false discovery rate of 0.05 in a later analysis. The 87-base-pair reads could not distinguish some IMGT-functional V segments, including TRBV6-2 and TRBV6-3, so those segments were excluded. While some public TCRs were present in many individuals, most TCR sequences turned up only very rarely across donors. According to the authors, the approach could potentially be generalized to other disease states and immunological phenotypes. The study listed 170 or so TCR beta chains as associated with cytomegalovirus. HLA typing was unavailable for some donors at each locus, so association tests used only the typed subset. Several of the top co-occurrence clusters appeared to be linked to parvovirus B19, influenza, CMV and Epstein-Barr virus, according to a later analysis.

The cohort comprised fewer than 750 healthy bone marrow donors. Cohort members were all nominally healthy when sampled, although unrecorded immune exposures were likely present. The donor tested CMV seronegative and was one of the 352 seronegative cohort members. Each donor provided a peripheral blood sample, and peripheral blood mononuclear cells were used for TCR beta sequencing. The Qiagen DNeasy Blood Extraction Kit was used to extract genomic DNA from the blood cell samples. To prepare the library, the immunoSEQ multiplex PCR assay was applied. The multiplex PCR relied on a mix of 60 forward primers for TCR Vbeta segments and 13 reverse primers for TCR Jbeta segments. The CDR3 region of rearranged TCR beta genes was amplified from genomic DNA with a multiplex PCR assay. On the Illumina HiSeq System, the amplified TCR beta libraries were sequenced as 87-base-pair reads. The authors processed their data as follows. In a later analysis, roughly 80 million unique TCR beta chains were counted across the roughly 670 repertoires, and about 9.9 million of these chains were shared by at least two donors. Raw reads were error-corrected and collapsed into unique sequences by a nearest-neighbor algorithm in which closely related sequences were merged to remove PCR and sequencing errors. CDR3 sequences were aligned to IMGT reference sequences to assign V, D and J gene segments. For a sequence to be retained, at least a six-nucleotide match to both a V gene segment and a J gene segment was required. Rearrangements were classified as productive when the CDR3 lacked stop codons and remained in frame with V and J, and all other rearrangements were classified as non-productive. CDR3 was defined according to IMGT convention as the region running from the second conserved V-encoded cysteine to the conserved J-encoded phenylalanine. The earlier analysis of approximately 500 of the donors excluded sequences that lacked an unambiguous match to a single V gene segment. An earlier analysis of almost 600 of the donors classified V segments as functional when productive rearrangements were above 56.7% and as segregating when the standard deviation between donors was above 5%. A statistical classification framework was developed to diagnose cytomegalovirus status using the catalog of TCR beta chain sequences. In a later analysis, TCR nucleotide sequences were compared against IMGT/GENE-DB human TR gene sequences so that V and J genes could be assigned. The TCRdist pipeline was used in a later analysis to assign CDR3 sequences and most-parsimonious VDJ recombination scenarios. In a later analysis, each TCR beta chain was defined by its CDR3 amino acid sequence together with its V-gene family, and reads lacking a unique V-gene family were excluded. As a way to deal with suspected cross-contamination and a sequencing artifact, a later analysis dropped 640 or so nucleotide sequences that were highly shared and had low generation probability. In a later analysis, a clonal expansion index for each public chain was calculated from normalized within-repertoire ranks of inferred template counts. In a later analysis, generation probabilities were computed using a VDJ recombination model fitted to out-of-frame rearrangements, and the results were checked against IGoR. Hypergeometric tests were used in a later analysis to score TCR-TCR, TCR-HLA and TCR-CMV co-occurrence, with a repertoire-size bias correction applied to the TCR pairs. To estimate false discovery rates, a later analysis permuted the HLA or CMV assignments 20 times. In a later analysis, co-occurring TCRs were grouped using DBSCAN, and TCRdist sequence similarity was added for clustering within HLA-allele-positive subsets. Repertoires with fewer than 30,000 or more than 120,000 public chains were left out of co-occurrence clustering, as were a few repertoires with anomalous nucleotide sharing. TCRdb limited this immuneACCESS table to in-frame rearrangements with V and J called. A share of clones is missing; checked studies link under half to unresolved V genes, and the rest is unexplained. The DNA was the basis for D and trimming; V, J and clone size are from that table. The sample includes 75,000 to 100,000 clones, with approximately 7.7% observed a single time. The ten biggest clones cover approximately 2.5% of the sample.

The sequence came from a middle-aged man in good health and CMV-seronegative. Material for sequencing was PBMCs. Recombination joined TRBV19 with TRBJ1-5; 11 central nucleotides agree with TRBD1. The sequence in DNA is TGTGCCAGTAGGGACAGGGGGCGTGGGGGAAATAATCAGCCCCAGCATTTT. It translates as CASRDRGRGGNNQPQHF.